The 5 T cell receptor beta chains presented below share a single source sample, sequenced in a study of cytotoxic CD8 clonotypes in ibrutinib-treated CLL. Sequencing was performed with immunoSEQ multiplex PCR; in TCRdb, only in-frame clones are kept and a portion is missing. The sample records about 310,000 clones, more than 65% being singletons. The sample in question was PBMCs, obtained before ibrutinib treatment. The receptors shown here come from a human donor with chronic lymphocytic leukemia.

This rearrangement joins TRBV7-2 to TRBJ2-5; D remains unclear. The germline V and J ends were trimmed by 1 base and 6 bases, with 0 bases remaining between them. From germline, CDR1 is SGHTA and CDR2 FQGNSA. This CDR3 spans 10 amino acids. As DNA, the CDR3 is TGTGCCAGCAGCTTAGAGACCCAGTACTTC. Residues: CASSLETQYF.

This clone was seen more than once but under ten times. The V and J genes are TRBV2 and TRBJ1-4, with 9 nucleotides matching TRBD1. Germline V gene lookup returns CDR1 SNHLY and CDR2 FYNNEI. The length of the CDR3 is 18 residues. Trimming removed 4 bases from V and 0 bases from J; junction bases left unmatched: 9. The CDR3 DNA is TGTGCCAGCAGTGTCTCGGGACAGGGCGCTCCAACTAATGAAAAACTGTTTTTT. It is translated as CASSVSGQGAPTNEKLFF.

The count of this clone is one. This chain connects TRBV29-1 to TRBJ2-1, with a tentative D call TRBD1 (6 bases). The CDR3 sequence is 14 residues long. Trimming cost V 4 bases and J 3 bases, with 13 bases left between them. Germline CDR1 is SQVTM and CDR2 is ANQGSEA. DNA of the CDR3: TGCAGCGTTGGGGGGACACTATTCTACAATGAGCAGTTCTTC. Its translation is CSVGGTLFYNEQFF.

This chain joins TRBV4-1 and TRBJ2-7; no firm D call. V was shortened by 4 bases and J by 3 bases, with 10 bases between the two germline ends. CDR1 and CDR2 from the germline V gene are MGHRA and YSYEKL. CDR3 length equals 13 residues. The CDR3 sequence is CASSRADLYEQYF. CDR3 in DNA: TGCGCCAGCAGCCGGGCGGACCTCTACGAGCAGTACTTC.

CDR3: CASSPPAGVNTGELFF. CDR3 DNA: TGTGCCAGCAGCCCTCCCGCCGGGGTGAACACCGGGGAGCTGTTTTTT. The chain combines TRBV11-2 with TRBJ2-2; D might be TRBD2 (5 bases). Germline lookup yields CDR1 SGHAT and CDR2 FQNNGV. This CDR3 has 16 amino acids. Trimming took off 5 bases at V and 1 base at J, with 14 bases between the two ends.